These 29 T cell receptor beta chains share one sample of origin, sequenced in a study of cytomegalovirus exposure and HLA in healthy donors. A multiplex PCR was run with 60 Vbeta primers and 13 Jbeta primers. Only in-frame clones appear in the TCRdb table, and some are missing; sequencing was by immunoSEQ multiplex PCR. This table holds 150,000 or so clones, 60% to 75% found once. Sequencing was done on a sample of PBMCs. The receptor set was obtained from a man under 40 in good health and CMV-seronegative.

This clone was seen only once. V is TRBV28 and J is TRBJ2-1; TRBD2 is a possible D gene (7 bases). V shed 8 bases and J shed 8 bases, with 22 bases lying between them. Germline loops: CDR1 MDHEN, CDR2 SYDVKM. This CDR3 has 15 amino acids. The CDR3 here is CASVPRGGEGDEQFF. CDR3 nucleotide sequence: TGTGCCAGCGTCCCCAGGGGAGGGGAGGGCGATGAGCAGTTCTTC.

A few counts support this clone. The chain joins TRBV29-1 to TRBJ2-3, with 10 nucleotides matching TRBD2. CDR1 and CDR2 from the germline V gene are SQVTM and ANQGSEA. J was trimmed by 1 base and V by 7 bases; bases with no gene match: 2. The CDR3 length is 13 residues. Here the CDR3 reads CSAGTSGTDTQYF. Written as DNA, the CDR3 is TGCAGCGCCGGGACTAGCGGCACAGATACGCAGTATTTT.

This chain links TRBV7-2 with TRBJ1-1; D unresolved. Germline CDR1 is SGHTA and CDR2 is FQGNSA. CDR3 length: 14 residues. V lost 5 bases, J lost 1 base, and 11 bases lay in between. CDR3 sequence reads: CASSLSRGNTEAFF. The CDR3 coding sequence is TGTGCCAGCAGCCTATCCCGGGGGAACACTGAAGCTTTCTTT.

This rearrangement joins TRBV27 to TRBJ1-5; D gene unclear. Germline V gives CDR1 MNHEY, CDR2 SMNVEV (reference sequence). Trimming removed 5 bases from V and 1 base from J, with 6 bases in between. The CDR3 is 13 residues long. The CDR3, as DNA: TGTGCCAGCAGTGCGGGGAGCAATCAGCCCCAGCATTTT. It specifies CASSAGSNQPQHF.

The chain uses TRBV7-2 and TRBJ1-2, with TRBD1 as a possible D gene (5 bases). This CDR3 region has 13 residues. The V gene lost 10 bases and the J gene lost 5 bases, with 17 bases spanning the gap. Germline V lookup: CDR1 SGHTA, CDR2 FQGNSA. This CDR3 is CATSRDYTYGYTF. As DNA, the CDR3 is TGTGCCACCTCCCGGGACTATACTTATGGCTACACCTTC.

This clone was counted once. This chain connects TRBV7-8 to TRBJ2-1; tentatively, D is TRBD2 (5 bases). With 1 base removed from V and 6 bases from J, the gap between germline ends came to 10 bases. Germline values: CDR1 SGHVS, CDR2 FQNEAQ. The CDR3 has 14 amino acids. The CDR3 coding sequence is TGTGCCAGCAGCTTAGGGGTAGCGTCCAATGAGCAGTTCTTC. It translates to CASSLGVASNEQFF.

This sequence joins TRBV19 and TRBJ1-1, with D possibly matching TRBD1 (6 bases). Germline lookup yields CDR1 LNHDA and CDR2 SQIVND (reference sequence). Trimming removed 5 bases at V and 3 bases at J, with 13 bases between. The CDR3 runs to 14 residues. CDR3 loop: CASSPIQGDTEAFF. The CDR3 DNA is TGTGCCAGTAGTCCCATACAGGGAGACACTGAAGCTTTCTTT.

CDR3 sequence reads: CASRKAPTGSNTGELFF. The CDR3, as DNA: TGCGCCAGCAGGAAGGCACCGACAGGGTCGAACACCGGGGAGCTGTTTTTT. This sequence joins TRBV4-1 and TRBJ2-2, with 7 bases identical to TRBD1. J lost 0 bases, V lost 6 bases, and 10 bases had no gene match. The CDR3 sequence is 17 residues long. The germline CDR1 and CDR2 sequences are MGHRA and YSYEKL.

Concerning this clone itself: The CDR3 does not end in the conserved phenylalanine or tryptophan, so this is likely a read error. No DNA is shown, since the ends of the CDR3 on it are uncertain; the CDR3 is the one TCRdb lists. CDR3 sequence reads: CSVSSDGTGPQLY. This chain links TRBV29-1 with TRBJ2-4; TRBD1, the table's D call, lacks a check against the DNA. Germline V gene lookup returns CDR1 SQVTM and CDR2 ANQGSEA. The CDR3 contains 13 residues when both ends are counted.

The chain carries TRBV2 and TRBJ2-1; 12 positions agree with TRBD1. The CDR3 runs to 13 residues. The trim removed 6 bases at V and 9 bases at J, leaving 3 bases unmatched. Germline lookup yields CDR1 SNHLY and CDR2 FYNNEI. The CDR3 reads CASRGDRGLEQFF. The CDR3 DNA is TGTGCCAGCAGGGGGGACAGGGGGCTTGAGCAGTTCTTC.

The rearrangement uses TRBV2 and TRBJ1-2; tentative D call: TRBD1 (5 bases). Trimming shortened V by 3 bases and J by 7 bases, and 12 bases separated the two germline ends. The CDR3 has 13 residues. Germline CDR1 SNHLY, CDR2 FYNNEI. CDR3 sequence: CASSDRGRGGYTF. In DNA form, the CDR3 reads TGTGCCAGCAGTGATCGGGGGAGGGGTGGCTACACCTTC.

As for this clone: Other nucleotide sequences from this sample produce the same CDR3. The chain combines TRBV27 with TRBJ2-7, with D uncertain. Trimming removed 3 bases from V and 4 bases from J, with 10 bases in between. CDR1 MNHEY and CDR2 SMNVEV come from the germline V gene (reference sequence). There are 13 residues in the CDR3. The CDR3 loop reads CASSLRQSYEQYF. DNA of the CDR3: TGTGCCAGCAGTTTGCGGCAGTCGTACGAGCAGTACTTC.

The chain joins TRBV30 to TRBJ2-7, with 9 bases aligning to TRBD1. The CDR3 has 11 amino acids. Germline CDR1 GTSNPN, CDR2 SVGIG (reference sequence). Trimming removed 5 bases from V and 4 bases from J; junction bases left unmatched: 0. The CDR3: CAWGTGYEQYF. The CDR3 coding sequence is TGTGCCTGGGGGACAGGGTACGAGCAGTACTTC.

The V call is TRBV14, the J call TRBJ2-5; no clear D gene. Germline lookup yields CDR1 SGHDN and CDR2 FVKESK. V lost 0 bases to trimming and J lost 5 bases, with 7 bases between them. CDR3 length: 13 amino acids. DNA for the CDR3: TGTGCCAGCAGCCAAGATATATTGGAGACCCAGTACTTC. It yields the protein CASSQDILETQYF.

The chain couples TRBV15 to TRBJ2-1; the D gene is possibly TRBD2 (6 bases). This CDR3 spans 13 amino acids. Per the germline V gene, CDR1 is LNHNV and CDR2 is YYDKDF (reference sequence). Trimming pared 5 bases from V and 5 bases from J, leaving 10 bases between. CDR3 bases: TGTGCCACCAGCGCGGGACCTGACAATGAGCAGTTCTTC. Its translation is CATSAGPDNEQFF.

The chain joins TRBV7-8 to TRBJ2-3, with 11 bases aligning to TRBD2. V gave up 5 bases and J gave up 2 bases; unmatched junction bases: 6. The CDR3 contains 16 residues. Germline CDR1 SGHVS, CDR2 FQNEAQ. CDR3 residues: CASSPGTSGYTDTQYF. The CDR3, as DNA: TGTGCCAGCAGCCCAGGGACTAGCGGCTACACAGATACGCAGTATTTT.

The V gene is TRBV30, the J gene TRBJ2-7; 8 nucleotides agree with TRBD1. The length of the CDR3 is 15 residues. Looked up from germline, CDR1 is GTSNPN and CDR2 is SVGIG (reference sequence). V dropped 2 bases and J dropped 6; count of bases not matched to a gene: 12. Here the CDR3 reads CAWSPTGQGTVEQYF. CDR3 nucleotides: TGTGCCTGGAGTCCTACCGGACAGGGAACGGTCGAGCAGTACTTC.

With regard to this clone: Mismatch with germline at one junction end may stem from a read error. The rearrangement uses TRBV5-1 and TRBJ1-3; a weak D match, TRBD1 (6 bases). This CDR3 has 16 amino acids. In germline, CDR1 is SGHRS, CDR2 YFSETQ. The CDR3 DNA reads as TGCGCCAGCAGCCCGGGACAAACCTCCTCTGGAAGCACCATATATTTT. Its protein product is CASSPGQTSSGSTIYF.

This clone was seen only a few times. The chain couples TRBV6-1 to TRBJ2-3; 8 positions match TRBD2. CDR1 is MNHNS, CDR2 SASEGT, per germline. This CDR3 is built from 16 residues. The J segment lost 1 base and the V segment lost 2 bases, leaving 5 bases of the junction unmatched. The CDR3 region has the DNA TGTGCCAGCAGTGAACCTAGCGGGCACCGCACAGATACGCAGTATTTT. Translating it yields CASSEPSGHRTDTQYF.

This clone was seen once. The rearrangement uses TRBV9 and TRBJ2-7; the match to TRBD1 covers 10 bases. Germline V CDR1 and CDR2: SGDLS, YYNGEE. With V trimmed by 7 bases and J by 7 bases, 11 bases remained unmatched. This CDR3 has 14 amino acids. The CDR3 reads CASHRTTGGEEQYF. In DNA, the CDR3 is TGTGCCAGCCACCGGACGACAGGGGGCGAAGAGCAGTACTTC.

The rearrangement links TRBV5-4 to TRBJ2-2; the match to TRBD2 covers 16 bases. Looked up from germline, CDR1 is SGHNT and CDR2 is YYREEE (reference sequence). The CDR3 length is 18 residues. V lost 4 bases, J lost 4 bases, and 7 bases stayed unmatched. CDR3 loop: CASSAGTSGGARTGELFF. Written as DNA, the CDR3 is TGTGCCAGCAGCGCTGGGACTAGCGGGGGGGCGCGCACCGGGGAGCTGTTTTTT. Supplemented by reference TRBV5-4 and TRBJ2-2, the full variable domain reads ETGVTQSPTHLIKTRGQQVTLRCSSQSGHNTVSWYQQALGQGPQFIFQYYREEENGRGNFPPRFSGLQFPNYSSELNVNALELDDSALYLCASSAGTSGGARTGELFFGEGSRLTVL.

The chain couples TRBV9 to TRBJ2-5; TRBD2 matches at 7 bases. Trimming cost V 3 bases and J 5 bases; bases outside gene matches: 10. Per germline, CDR1 SGDLS and CDR2 YYNGEE. CDR3 length: 15 amino acids. This chain's CDR3 is CASSAGAGADETQYF. CDR3 bases: TGTGCCAGCAGCGCTGGGGCGGGAGCGGACGAGACCCAGTACTTC.

V usage is TRBV7-6 and J usage is TRBJ1-2, with D perhaps TRBD1 (5 bases). Trimming left V 0 bases short and J 9 bases short, with 14 bases between. Germline values: CDR1 SGHVS, CDR2 FNYEAQ. The CDR3 consists of 14 residues. CDR3 protein: CASSLAGQGGRYTF. CDR3 coding DNA: TGTGCCAGCAGCTTAGCCGGTCAGGGAGGACGCTACACCTTC.

V is TRBV11-2 and J is TRBJ2-5; D gene unclear. V was pared by 5 bases and J by 0 bases, with 10 bases between. Germline CDR1 and CDR2: SGHAT and FQNNGV. The length of the CDR3 is 14 residues. CDR3 loop: CASSQHNHQETQYF. For the CDR3, the DNA is TGTGCCAGCAGCCAACACAACCACCAAGAGACCCAGTACTTC.

This chain uses TRBV5-4 with TRBJ1-2; no definite D call. CDR3 size: 14 residues. Per the germline V gene, CDR1 is SGHNT and CDR2 is YYREEE (reference sequence). Trimming removed 0 bases at V and 1 base at J, with 7 bases between. The CDR3 nucleotides are TGTGCCAGCAGCTTGGATGGCGGTAACTATGGCTACACCTTC. Protein sequence: CASSLDGGNYGYTF.

This clone came up a few times. The DNA of the CDR3 is TGTGCCAGCAGCTTGGGACAGGGGGAGACCCAGTACTTC. Translation: CASSLGQGETQYF. The V and J genes are TRBV7-9 and TRBJ2-5, with 10 nucleotides matching TRBD1. The V gene end was trimmed by 3 bases and the J gene end by 5 bases; junction bases not matched to a gene: 0. CDR1 is SEHNR and CDR2 is FQNEAQ in the germline V gene (reference sequence). The CDR3 has 13 amino acids.

The chain links TRBV28 to TRBJ2-7; D is possibly TRBD1 (6 bases). This CDR3 contains 15 residues. With 3 bases removed from V and 0 bases from J, the gap between germline ends came to 12 bases. CDR1 and CDR2 from the germline V gene are MDHEN and SYDVKM. The chain's CDR3 is CASSLQGTLSYEQYF. The CDR3 DNA sequence: TGTGCCAGCAGTTTGCAGGGGACACTCTCCTACGAGCAGTACTTC.

A single count supports this clone. V gene TRBV27 combines with J gene TRBJ2-1, with 11 bases fitting TRBD2. In germline, CDR1 is MNHEY, CDR2 SMNVEV (reference sequence). Trimming took 4 bases from V and 3 from J; bases not matched to a gene: 5. This CDR3 has 16 amino acids. The CDR3 loop reads CASSSPGLAVYNEQFF. The CDR3 region has the DNA TGTGCCAGCAGTTCACCGGGACTAGCGGTCTACAATGAGCAGTTCTTC.

This rearrangement joins TRBV4-1 to TRBJ2-7, with D possibly being TRBD1 (6 bases). CDR3 length: 15 amino acids. V shed 1 base and J shed 2 bases, with 12 bases lying between them. Looked up from germline, CDR1 is MGHRA and CDR2 is YSYEKL. CDR3 sequence: CASSQVPGETYEQYF. The CDR3 DNA reads as TGCGCCAGCAGCCAAGTTCCAGGGGAAACCTACGAGCAGTACTTC.